This TCR beta chain was documented in a study of cytomegalovirus exposure and HLA in healthy donors. As for the study in general: Earlier, some 200 million T cells were analyzed, and some 120 million unique TCR beta sequences were found among them. Regarding the study as a whole: Later analysis suggested links between common viral pathogens and several top significant clusters. For presence/absence analyses, sequencing depth was assumed to be roughly uniform across donors.

Donors consisted of healthy bone marrow donors. Points on this clone: Its antigen remains unknown.

This CDR3 has 16 residues. Germline CDR1 is SEHNR and CDR2 is FQNEAQ (reference sequence). Trimming removed 5 bases from V and 0 bases from J, with 15 bases in between. The PCR made use of 60 Vbeta and 13 Jbeta primers. Generated by immunoSEQ multiplex PCR, the TCRdb table keeps only in-frame clones and is missing some. This sample yields fewer than 130,000 clones, of which approximately 82% are seen a single time; roughly 13% belongs to the top ten. Sample: PBMCs. The sequence came from a man aged 25-40 years in good health and CMV-seropositive. The chain has TRBV7-9 and TRBJ2-3, with D unclear. Here the CDR3 DNA reads TGTGCCAGCAGCCCCCGCCTGGCGGAGAGCACAGATACGCAGTATTTT. Its protein product is CASSPRLAESTDTQYF.